This TCR beta chain was identified during a study of OX40 agonist ivuxolimab in advanced cancers. Study information: As their treatment, patients were administered ivuxolimab, an agonistic anti-OX40 (CD134) antibody. A history of anti-PD-1, anti-PD-L1 or anti-CTLA-4 therapy was acceptable, and about 40% had some.

The protocol was immunoSEQ multiplex PCR, while the TCRdb copy is restricted to in-frame clones and leaves out a portion. In the table there are 80,000 to 100,000 clones, about 87% of which are singletons. Germline loops: CDR1 WSHSY, CDR2 SAAADI. Trimming cost V 7 bases and J 0 bases, with 4 bases left between them. This CDR3 is built from 13 residues. It was autoimmune disease history or systemic immunosuppression that excluded patients. The source was CD4+ or CD8+ T cells sorted from blood, collected in a trial of the OX40 agonist ivuxolimab. The chain has TRBV10-2 and TRBJ2-6; the D is unclear. This receptor was identified in an adult with an advanced solid tumor such as melanoma, head and neck, liver or kidney cancer. The CDR3 DNA sequence: TGCGCCAGCATAGACTCTGGGGCCAACGTCCTGACTTTC. Its protein is CASIDSGANVLTF.